What follows are 27 T cell receptor beta chains derived from one specimen sequenced in a study of cytomegalovirus exposure and HLA in healthy donors. Primers included in the PCR were 60 Vbeta and 13 Jbeta primers. Assay used: immunoSEQ multiplex PCR; TCRdb lists only in-frame clones, some missing. The sample shows roughly 140,000 clones, more than 80% of them seen only once. The sequencing input was PBMCs. The receptor set was obtained from a woman aged 40 to 50 in good health and CMV-seropositive.

The chain has TRBV6-1 and TRBJ2-3; D is perhaps TRBD1 (5 bases). CDR3 size: 15 residues. Germline CDR1 is MNHNS and CDR2 is SASEGT. Between the trimmed V and J ends, which lost 1 base and 2 bases, there was a span of 10 bases. The CDR3 reads CASSEVGPPTDTQYF. CDR3 in DNA: TGTGCCAGCAGTGAAGTGGGGCCCCCCACAGATACGCAGTATTTT.

CDR3 region: CASSRENYSNQPQHF. CDR3 coding DNA: TGTGCCAGCAGCCGGGAGAACTATAGCAATCAGCCCCAGCATTTT. The chain links TRBV5-8 to TRBJ1-5; unclear D gene. The CDR3 is 15 amino acids. Germline V lookup: CDR1 SGHTS, CDR2 YDEGEE. The V end was cut by 4 bases, the J end by 0 bases, with 11 bases between.

This clone has only a few counts. Here the CDR3 DNA reads TGTGCCAGCAGACTAGCGGACACATACAATGAGCAGTTCTTC. Residues: CASRLADTYNEQFF. The V and J genes are TRBV6-6 and TRBJ2-1, with 8 positions matching TRBD2. CDR3 length equals 14 residues. Germline CDR1 and CDR2: MNHNY and SVGAGI (reference sequence). V lost 6 bases to trimming and J lost 4 bases; unmatched junction nucleotides: 5.

This clone was picked up a small number of times. This chain uses TRBV5-4 with TRBJ2-7; 9 nucleotides agree with TRBD1. This CDR3 region has 15 residues. Trimming took 4 bases from V and 3 from J; bases not matched to a gene: 8. Germline V lookup: CDR1 SGHNT, CDR2 YYREEE (reference sequence). CDR3 in amino acids: CASSPKGQGFYEQYF. The CDR3 DNA reads as TGTGCCAGCAGCCCTAAGGGACAGGGTTTCTACGAGCAGTACTTC.

This sequence joins TRBV11-3 and TRBJ2-1; 8 nucleotides agree with TRBD1. Germline CDR1 SGHNT, CDR2 YENEEA. The CDR3 sequence is 16 residues long. V lost 4 bases, J lost 6 bases, and 11 bases stayed unmatched. CDR3 in amino acids: CASSSGQGRQGNEQFF. The CDR3 DNA is TGTGCCAGCAGCTCAGGACAGGGTAGACAGGGCAATGAGCAGTTCTTC.

The CDR3 is CASRWSTGELFF. In nucleotides, the CDR3 is TGTGCCAGCAGGTGGAGTACCGGGGAGCTGTTTTTT. V is TRBV25-1 and J is TRBJ2-2; D remains unclear. The V end lost 6 bases, the J end lost 5 bases, and 7 bases lay between the germline ends. The CDR3 is made up of 12 amino acids. Germline CDR1 reads MGHDK; CDR2 reads SYGVNS.

The rearrangement joins TRBV5-6 to TRBJ2-3; TRBD2 matches 13 bases. CDR1 is SGHDT, CDR2 YYEEEE, per germline. The CDR3 sequence is 15 residues long. V was pared by 3 bases and J by 5 bases, with 3 bases of the junction left unmatched. The CDR3 spells CASSWGLAGRDTQYF. CDR3 nucleotides: TGTGCCAGCAGCTGGGGACTAGCGGGGCGAGATACGCAGTATTTT.

This sequence joins TRBV30 and TRBJ2-1, with TRBD2 identical over 7 bases. V was pared by 1 base and J by 7 bases, with 7 bases of the junction left unmatched. This CDR3 has 14 residues. CDR1 and CDR2 from the germline V gene are GTSNPN and SVGIG (reference sequence). CDR3 sequence reads: CAWSAGGSMNEQFF. The CDR3 bases are TGTGCCTGGAGTGCCGGGGGGAGTATGAATGAGCAGTTCTTC.

The rearrangement uses TRBV6-5 and TRBJ1-3; D gene ambiguous. This CDR3 spans 16 amino acids. The V end was cut by 2 bases, the J end by 0 bases, with 11 bases between. Germline loops: CDR1 MNHEY, CDR2 SVGAGI. The CDR3 here is CASSYRRADSGNTIYF. The CDR3 DNA sequence: TGTGCCAGCAGTTACAGGCGGGCGGACTCTGGAAACACCATATATTTT.

V is TRBV7-8 and J is TRBJ1-4; 8 nucleotides agree with TRBD1. The CDR3 consists of 14 residues. J gave up 6 bases and V 5 bases, and 5 bases lay outside the gene matches. CDR1 is SGHVS, CDR2 FQNEAQ, per germline. This CDR3 reads CASSPTGEHEKLFF. The CDR3 nucleotides are TGTGCCAGCAGCCCGACAGGGGAACATGAAAAACTGTTTTTT.

The chain is built from TRBV28 and TRBJ1-5, with D unresolved. The CDR3 is made up of 15 amino acids. CDR1 is MDHEN and CDR2 is SYDVKM in the germline V gene. Trimming took 9 bases from V and 3 from J, leaving 18 bases between them. Written as DNA, the CDR3 is TGTGCCAGTTCTACCCATCGGGGTTACAATCAGCCCCAGCATTTT. As protein: CASSTHRGYNQPQHF.

The chain employs TRBV19 and TRBJ2-7; 9 bases agree with TRBD1. Germline CDR1 and CDR2: LNHDA and SQIVND (reference sequence). V dropped 6 bases and J dropped 5; count of bases not matched to a gene: 8. The CDR3 is 14 amino acids. The DNA for the CDR3 is TGTGCCAGTAGGGTGACAGGGGGTTCCCACGAGCAGTACTTC. It codes for CASRVTGGSHEQYF.

The J gene is TRBJ2-3, the V gene TRBV2, with D hard to call. The CDR3 consists of 13 residues. Between the trimmed V and J ends, which lost 5 bases and 0 bases, there was a span of 6 bases. Germline CDR1 is SNHLY and CDR2 is FYNNEI. The CDR3 bases are TGTGCCAGCAGTTACTTGAGCACAGATACGCAGTATTTT. Protein product: CASSYLSTDTQYF.

The chain is built from TRBV4-3 and TRBJ1-4; 12 nucleotides align to TRBD1. This CDR3 is built from 15 residues. Per germline, CDR1 LGHNA and CDR2 YSLEER. With V trimmed by 3 bases and J by 7 bases, 3 bases remained unmatched. The CDR3 DNA sequence: TGCGCCAGCAGCCAGGGGACAGGGGGCGGTGAAAAACTGTTTTTT. It codes for CASSQGTGGGEKLFF.

V is TRBV27 and J is TRBJ2-7; 7 nucleotides match TRBD2. In germline, CDR1 is MNHEY, CDR2 SMNVEV (reference sequence). This CDR3 is 14 amino acids long. The ends lost 5 bases at V and 2 bases at J; junction bases unmatched: 6. CDR3: CASSGGDATYEQYF. As DNA, the CDR3 is TGTGCCAGCAGTGGGGGGGACGCAACCTACGAGCAGTACTTC.

This chain joins TRBV7-8 and TRBJ2-7, with D unresolved. Germline values: CDR1 SGHVS, CDR2 FQNEAQ. V lost 2 bases, J lost 5 bases, and 10 bases lay in between. CDR3 size: 13 residues. DNA of the CDR3: TGTGCCAGCAGCTTAATGCGTATAAACGAGCAGTACTTC. Its protein product is CASSLMRINEQYF.

The V and J genes are TRBV18 and TRBJ2-5; no clear D. Trimming took 3 bases from V and 2 from J, leaving 7 bases between them. The CDR3 contains 13 residues. CDR1 and CDR2 from the germline V gene are KGHSH and LQKENI. The chain's CDR3 is CASSPTEQETQYF. DNA of the CDR3: TGTGCCAGCTCACCGACGGAGCAAGAGACCCAGTACTTC.

The chain recombines TRBV27 with TRBJ1-1; D call uncertain. CDR3 size: 15 residues. Germline assignment: CDR1 MNHEY and CDR2 SMNVEV (reference sequence). Trimming pared 6 bases from V and 0 bases from J, leaving 14 bases between. CDR3 loop: CASRMDGLMNTEAFF. DNA for the CDR3: TGTGCCAGCAGAATGGACGGACTGATGAACACTGAAGCTTTCTTT.

The rearrangement uses TRBV6-5 and TRBJ1-2; possible D gene TRBD1, 5 bases. In germline, CDR1 is MNHEY, CDR2 SVGAGI. The length of the CDR3 is 14 residues. Trimming shortened V by 2 bases and J by 2 bases, and 9 bases separated the two germline ends. As DNA, the CDR3 is TGTGCCAGCAGTTACGACAGTAAGAACTATGGCTACACCTTC. Encoded protein: CASSYDSKNYGYTF.

The chain couples TRBV7-2 to TRBJ2-5; TRBD2 aligns across 10 bases. Germline V CDR1 and CDR2: SGHTA, FQGNSA. The junction had 6 bases not matched to a gene; V was cut back by 7 bases and J by 4 bases. This CDR3 region has 14 residues. The CDR3 region is CASKAGGPSETQYF. In nucleotides, the CDR3 is TGTGCCAGCAAAGCGGGAGGGCCCTCAGAGACCCAGTACTTC.

This clone was seen only once. The chain couples TRBV2 to TRBJ1-2; 10 bases are a match to TRBD1. Germline CDR1 reads SNHLY; CDR2 reads FYNNEI. V shed 6 bases and J 2 bases; nucleotides not matched to a gene: 3. The CDR3 extends over 14 amino acids. CDR3 coding DNA: TGTGCCAGCAGCCTGGGACAGGGGAACTATGGCTACACCTTC. Its translation: CASSLGQGNYGYTF.

This chain joins TRBV9 and TRBJ2-2; TRBD1 aligns across 8 bases. J was trimmed by 8 bases and V by 2 bases; bases with no gene match: 8. The CDR3 is made up of 15 amino acids. Germline assignment: CDR1 SGDLS and CDR2 YYNGEE. In DNA form, the CDR3 reads TGTGCCAGCAGCGTTGACAGGGGTCCCCCTGGGGAGCTGTTTTTT. It encodes CASSVDRGPPGELFF.

This chain joins TRBV29-1 and TRBJ2-1, with unresolved D. The CDR3 has 12 residues. V was trimmed by 0 bases and J by 5 bases, leaving 5 bases between them. Per germline, CDR1 SQVTM and CDR2 ANQGSEA. The CDR3 DNA sequence: TGCAGCGTTGAAGACCACAACAATGAGCAGTTCTTC. It yields the protein CSVEDHNNEQFF.

This clone has a handful of counts. J is TRBJ2-5 and V is TRBV28; D might be TRBD1 (5 bases). Gene TRBJ2-7 matches the end of the DNA better, so the J call may be wrong. The CDR3 spans 15 residues. Germline V lookup: CDR1 MDHEN, CDR2 SYDVKM. CDR3 nucleotides: TGTGCCAGCAGCTCCCAAGACAGCGCTCCCTACGAGCAGTACTTC. Protein product: CASSSQDSAPYEQYF.

As regards this clone: Other DNA variants within this sample encode the same CDR3. V and J are TRBV7-2 and TRBJ1-5, with 8 bases identical to TRBD1. Germline V gene sequence: CDR1 SGHTA, CDR2 FQGNSA. This CDR3 contains 15 residues. Trimming removed 2 bases from V and 4 bases from J; junction bases left unmatched: 4. The DNA for the CDR3 is TGTGCCAGCAGCTTACTAGGGACAGGTAATCAGCCCCAGCATTTT. It translates to CASSLLGTGNQPQHF. Full variable domain (remainder filled in from reference TRBV7-2 and TRBJ1-5): GAGVSQSPSNKVTEKGKDVELRCDPISGHTALYWYRQSLGQGLEFLIYFQGNSAPDKSGLPSDRFSAERTGGSVSTLTIQRTQQEDSAVYLCASSLLGTGNQPQHFGDGTRLSIL.

The V and J genes are TRBV18 and TRBJ1-6; D gene ambiguous. Trimming took off 3 bases at V and 5 bases at J, with 11 bases between the two ends. Germline V gene data show CDR1 as KGHSH and CDR2 as LQKENI. The CDR3 has 15 amino acids. This CDR3 is CASSPQEADNSPLHF. CDR3 nucleotides: TGTGCCAGCTCACCTCAGGAAGCCGATAATTCACCCCTCCACTTT.

The chain combines TRBV4-3 with TRBJ2-7, with D perhaps TRBD2 (5 bases). The CDR3 contains 15 residues. Trimming left V 1 base short and J 4 bases short, with 14 bases between. The V gene's germline CDR1 is LGHNA and CDR2 YSLEER. CDR3 region: CASSQGTDYHYEQYF. CDR3 nucleotide sequence: TGCGCCAGCAGCCAAGGTACTGACTACCATTACGAGCAGTACTTC.